This entry lists 32 T cell receptor beta chains sequenced from one sample in a study of cytomegalovirus exposure and HLA in healthy donors. With 60 Vbeta and 13 Jbeta primers, the PCR was carried out. Here immunoSEQ multiplex PCR was the method, and the copy in TCRdb shows in-frame clones only, minus some. This table lists fewer than 150,000 clones. The sample comprised PBMCs. The receptors derive from a man in his forties in good health and CMV-seronegative.

This chain joins TRBV6-6 and TRBJ2-6, with D possibly being TRBD2 (5 bases). The germline CDR1 and CDR2 sequences are MNHNY and SVGAGI (reference sequence). The germline V and J ends were trimmed by 6 bases and 3 bases, with 6 bases remaining between them. The CDR3 is 13 residues long. The CDR3 reads CASREGGANVLTF. The CDR3, as DNA: TGTGCCAGCAGAGAGGGTGGGGCCAACGTCCTGACTTTC.

A note on this clone: The same CDR3 also results from other DNA sequences found in this sample. The V gene is TRBV5-1, the J gene TRBJ2-5; maybe TRBD1 (6 bases). The CDR3 runs 15 residues. Deletions cut 0 bases from V and 2 bases from J, with 11 bases between. Germline V gene sequence: CDR1 SGHRS, CDR2 YFSETQ. CDR3 residues: CASSLGTGSQETQYF. The CDR3 nucleotides are TGCGCCAGCAGCTTGGGCACAGGGAGTCAAGAGACCCAGTACTTC.

This chain connects TRBV5-6 to TRBJ1-2; no definite D call. Deletions cut 1 base from V and 0 bases from J, with 13 bases between. The CDR3 covers 16 residues. CDR1 and CDR2 (germline): SGHDT, YYEEEE. The chain's CDR3 is CASSLPGQAANYGYTF. DNA for the CDR3: TGTGCCAGCAGCTTGCCTGGGCAGGCAGCTAACTATGGCTACACCTTC. Looking up the rest from reference TRBV5-6 and TRBJ1-2 gives the full variable domain: DAGVTQSPTHLIKTRGQQVTLRCSPKSGHDTVSWYQQALGQGPQFIFQYYEEEERQRGNFPDRFSGHQFPNYSSELNVNALLLGDSALYLCASSLPGQAANYGYTFGSGTRLTVV.

This chain connects TRBV18 to TRBJ2-7; 7 bases line up with TRBD2. CDR1 is KGHSH and CDR2 is LQKENI in the germline V gene. J lost 0 bases, V lost 2 bases, and 4 bases had no gene match. This CDR3 has 15 residues. The CDR3: CASSPAVAGSYEQYF. DNA for the CDR3: TGTGCCAGCTCACCAGCGGTAGCGGGCTCCTACGAGCAGTACTTC.

The V and J genes are TRBV4-2 and TRBJ1-3; D remains unclear. Germline lookup yields CDR1 LGHNA and CDR2 YNFKEQ. The V and J ends lost 2 bases and 1 base respectively, with 15 bases between them. The CDR3 length is 17 residues. The CDR3 here is CASSQPILEFSGNTIYF. CDR3 coding DNA: TGTGCCAGCAGCCAACCCATACTTGAGTTTTCTGGAAACACCATATATTTT.

The chain combines TRBV7-2 with TRBJ2-3, with TRBD2 as a possible D gene (6 bases). V was cut by 10 bases and J by 6 bases, with 14 bases left in between. CDR1 and CDR2 from the germline V gene are SGHTA and FQGNSA. The CDR3 covers 12 residues. The CDR3 is CATRDSADTQYF. The CDR3 DNA reads TGTGCCACCCGGGACTCGGCGGATACGCAGTATTTT. Supplemented by reference TRBV7-2 and TRBJ2-3, the full variable domain reads GAGVSQSPSNKVTEKGKDVELRCDPISGHTALYWYRQSLGQGLEFLIYFQGNSAPDKSGLPSDRFSAERTGGSVSTLTIQRTQQEDSAVYLCATRDSADTQYFGPGTRLTVL.

The V call is TRBV6-5, the J call TRBJ1-2; perhaps TRBD1 as D (5 bases). CDR1 and CDR2 from the germline V gene are MNHEY and SVGAGI. V lost 2 bases and J lost 3, with 16 bases in between. The CDR3 is 16 residues long. The CDR3 spells CASSYGEGRGYYGYTF. CDR3 sequence (DNA): TGTGCCAGCAGTTACGGGGAGGGGAGAGGGTACTATGGCTACACCTTC.

J is TRBJ1-2 and V is TRBV2; D unresolved. The V end was cut by 2 bases, the J end by 8 bases, with 15 bases between. CDR3 length equals 14 residues. CDR1 SNHLY and CDR2 FYNNEI come from the germline V gene. DNA of the CDR3: TGTGCCAGCAGTGAAACGGTACAGAATCGCGGCTACACCTTC. Encoded protein: CASSETVQNRGYTF.

V gene TRBV7-2 combines with J gene TRBJ1-3; TRBD1 matches at 9 bases. This CDR3 spans 15 amino acids. The germline gives CDR1 SGHTA, CDR2 FQGNSA. J gave up 0 bases and V 5 bases, and 2 bases lay outside the gene matches. CDR3 nucleotide sequence: TGTGCCAGCAGCGAACAGGGGGCCTCTGGAAACACCATATATTTT. Translation gives CASSEQGASGNTIYF.

The V and J genes are TRBV6-5 and TRBJ1-1; 8 bases map to TRBD1. Germline CDR1 is MNHEY and CDR2 is SVGAGI. There are 16 residues in the CDR3. J was trimmed by 10 bases and V by 2 bases; bases with no gene match: 15. The CDR3 DNA is TGTGCCAGCAGTTACGAACCTTCCGGGACAGGTAGAAGAGCTTTCTTT. Translated: CASSYEPSGTGRRAFF.

V is TRBV11-2 and J is TRBJ1-2; 10 bases are shared with TRBD1. After removal of 5 bases from V and 8 bases from J, the junction contained 11 bases not matched to a gene. The germline V gene encodes CDR1 SGHAT and CDR2 FQNNGV. This CDR3 spans 15 amino acids. CDR3 in DNA: TGTGCCAGCAGCCCCATGACAGGGGGCGCTGGGGGCTACACCTTC. Its translation is CASSPMTGGAGGYTF.

The chain has TRBV7-9 and TRBJ1-1, with D possibly being TRBD1 (5 bases). With 3 bases removed from V and 1 base from J, the gap between germline ends came to 9 bases. Germline CDR1 reads SEHNR; CDR2 reads FQNEAQ (reference sequence). CDR3 length: 14 amino acids. In nucleotides, the CDR3 is TGTGCCAGCAGCTTGGGAGGGACGAACACTGAAGCTTTCTTT. Its protein product is CASSLGGTNTEAFF.

This chain uses TRBV7-2 with TRBJ2-1; 8 bases agree with TRBD2. This CDR3 is built from 16 residues. In germline, CDR1 is SGHTA, CDR2 FQGNSA. J lost 3 bases, V lost 3 bases, and 7 bases had no gene match. This CDR3 reads CASSFAWGTSYNEQFF. The CDR3 region has the DNA TGTGCCAGCAGCTTCGCGTGGGGGACTAGCTACAATGAGCAGTTCTTC.

In DNA form, the CDR3 reads TGCAGCGTTGTGGGGGGCCAAGAGACCCAGTACTTC. Translating gives CSVVGGQETQYF. The chain couples TRBV29-1 to TRBJ2-5, with D possibly TRBD2 on 6 matching bases. CDR3 length equals 12 residues. Between the trimmed V and J ends, which lost 4 bases and 1 base, there was a span of 7 bases. Germline V gene lookup returns CDR1 SQVTM and CDR2 ANQGSEA.

V usage is TRBV7-2 and J usage is TRBJ2-5, with D uncertain. V gave up 0 bases and J gave up 0 bases, with 8 bases separating them. This CDR3 contains 15 residues. CDR1 and CDR2 from the germline V gene are SGHTA and FQGNSA. The CDR3 loop is CASSLANAYQETQYF. CDR3 coding DNA: TGTGCCAGCAGCTTAGCGAATGCGTACCAAGAGACCCAGTACTTC.

The rearrangement uses TRBV7-9 and TRBJ1-2, with TRBD1 as a possible D gene (5 bases). Germline V gives CDR1 SEHNR, CDR2 FQNEAQ (reference sequence). The CDR3 is 15 amino acids. V gave up 6 bases and J gave up 4 bases, with 18 bases separating them. CDR3 amino acids: CASSQRGGVGYGYTF. The CDR3 DNA reads TGTGCCAGCAGTCAACGGGGAGGGGTTGGCTATGGCTACACCTTC.

This sequence joins TRBV5-4 and TRBJ2-7; D may be TRBD2 (6 bases). The germline gives CDR1 SGHNT, CDR2 YYREEE (reference sequence). The CDR3 loop spans 13 amino acids. Trimming shortened V by 1 base and J by 3 bases, and 8 bases separated the two germline ends. The CDR3 loop reads CASSLTSSYEQYF. In nucleotides, the CDR3 is TGTGCCAGCAGCTTGACTAGCAGCTACGAGCAGTACTTC.

This rearrangement joins TRBV27 to TRBJ2-5; 7 nucleotides align to TRBD2. Losses at the gene ends were 2 bases for V and 5 bases for J; bases not matched to a gene: 8. The CDR3 has 15 amino acids. Germline assignment: CDR1 MNHEY and CDR2 SMNVEV (reference sequence). The CDR3 sequence: CASSLRNRGGETQYF. DNA of the CDR3: TGTGCCAGCAGTTTAAGAAACCGGGGAGGGGAGACCCAGTACTTC.

The chain joins TRBV9 to TRBJ1-4; 7 bases are a match to TRBD1. Germline V gene sequence: CDR1 SGDLS, CDR2 YYNGEE. The CDR3 consists of 16 residues. V lost 3 bases to trimming and J lost 8 bases; unmatched junction nucleotides: 13. DNA of the CDR3: TGTGCCAGCAGCGCCGAAGGAACAGGGGTGTGGGAAAAACTGTTTTTT. The encoded protein is CASSAEGTGVWEKLFF.

The chain combines TRBV15 with TRBJ2-6, with TRBD1 identical over 12 bases. After removal of 6 bases from V and 3 bases from J, the junction contained 9 bases not matched to a gene. Looked up from germline, CDR1 is LNHNV and CDR2 is YYDKDF (reference sequence). This CDR3 has 18 amino acids. CDR3 region: CATRSGTGGAGGANVLTF. DNA for the CDR3: TGTGCCACCAGATCCGGGACAGGGGGCGCGGGTGGGGCCAACGTCCTGACTTTC. Combining the CDR3 with reference TRBV15 and TRBJ2-6 gives the whole variable domain DAMVIQNPRYQVTQFGKPVTLSCSQTLNHNVMYWYQQKSSQAPKLLFHYYDKDFNNEADTPDNFQSRRPNTSFCFLDIRSPGLGDTAMYLCATRSGTGGAGGANVLTFGAGSRLTVL.

The rearrangement joins TRBV7-8 to TRBJ2-7, with TRBD1 as a possible D gene (6 bases). V was shortened by 2 bases and J by 1 base, with 9 bases between the two germline ends. CDR3 length: 14 amino acids. In germline, CDR1 is SGHVS, CDR2 FQNEAQ. The CDR3 loop is CASSLRDMSYEQYF. The DNA for the CDR3 is TGTGCCAGCAGCTTAAGGGACATGTCCTACGAGCAGTACTTC.

This chain connects TRBV9 to TRBJ2-7, with a tentative D call TRBD2 (7 bases). The CDR3 runs 12 residues. The germline V gene has CDR1 SGDLS and CDR2 YYNGEE. V was shortened by 6 bases and J by 6 bases, with 13 bases between the two germline ends. The CDR3 sequence is CASNGGGGEQYF. The CDR3 DNA follows: TGTGCCAGCAACGGAGGGGGGGGCGAGCAGTACTTC.

The chain couples TRBV28 to TRBJ1-2; D gene uncertain. The CDR3 extends over 14 amino acids. Trimming stripped 8 bases from V and 3 bases from J, with 16 bases between. CDR1 is MDHEN and CDR2 is SYDVKM in the germline V gene. The CDR3 nucleotides read TGTGCCAGCCGAACCCTCAACACCGACTATGGCTACACCTTC. This gives the protein CASRTLNTDYGYTF.

The chain recombines TRBV9 with TRBJ2-1; TRBD2 aligns across 9 bases. V lost 2 bases and J lost 6; bases outside the gene matches: 12. CDR1 and CDR2 from the germline V gene are SGDLS and YYNGEE. The CDR3 totals 17 residues. The CDR3 region has the DNA TGTGCCAGCAGCGTTACAGCGGGGGGCTATAGTAGCAATGAGCAGTTCTTC. Encoded protein: CASSVTAGGYSSNEQFF.

The rearrangement links TRBV9 to TRBJ2-3; no definite D call. Germline CDR1 reads SGDLS; CDR2 reads YYNGEE. This CDR3 is built from 15 residues. Trimming stripped 0 bases from V and 1 base from J, with 9 bases between. CDR3 DNA sequence: TGTGCCAGCAGCGTAGCGGGTCGGGGCACAGATACGCAGTATTTT. It translates to CASSVAGRGTDTQYF.

The chain is built from TRBV4-2 and TRBJ2-7; tentatively, D is TRBD1 (5 bases). The CDR3 sequence is 17 residues long. Trimming took off 1 base at V and 1 base at J, with 17 bases between the two ends. Germline V gene data show CDR1 as LGHNA and CDR2 as YNFKEQ. CDR3 amino acids: CASSQVIGQGPSYEQYF. CDR3 sequence (DNA): TGTGCCAGCAGCCAAGTAATAGGGCAGGGTCCGTCCTACGAGCAGTACTTC.

The rearrangement joins TRBV9 to TRBJ2-2, with TRBD2 as a possible D gene (6 bases). The ends were cut back, 2 bases at V and 4 bases at J, with 12 bases in the middle. Germline CDR1 reads SGDLS; CDR2 reads YYNGEE. The CDR3 spans 15 residues. The CDR3 loop is CASSVAGTLTGELFF. As DNA, the CDR3 is TGTGCCAGCAGCGTTGCGGGGACCCTCACCGGGGAGCTGTTTTTT.

The gene calls are TRBV9 and TRBJ2-2; a possible D gene is TRBD1 (6 bases). The length of the CDR3 is 17 residues. CDR1 is SGDLS, CDR2 YYNGEE, per germline. Trimming shortened V by 4 bases and J by 2 bases, and 18 bases separated the two germline ends. CDR3 nucleotide sequence: TGTGCCAGCAGCTCCTCTAGGGACATCCCAAACACCGGGGAGCTGTTTTTT. Residues: CASSSSRDIPNTGELFF.

Of note for this clone: This sample also contains other DNA sequences that code for the same CDR3. The chain joins TRBV5-1 to TRBJ1-3; D uncertain. CDR3 length: 14 residues. From germline, CDR1 is SGHRS and CDR2 YFSETQ. V lost 0 bases and J lost 0, with 4 bases in between. DNA for the CDR3: TGCGCCAGCAGCTTGGGCAGCTCTGGAAACACCATATATTTT. This sequence encodes CASSLGSSGNTIYF.

This chain links TRBV27 with TRBJ1-2; TRBD1 agrees at 9 bases. The CDR3 spans 14 residues. Germline V gene sequence: CDR1 MNHEY, CDR2 SMNVEV (reference sequence). The V gene end was trimmed by 5 bases and the J gene end by 2 bases; junction bases not matched to a gene: 3. CDR3 bases: TGTGCCAGCAGTCCCGGGACAGGGAACTATGGCTACACCTTC. It translates to CASSPGTGNYGYTF.

This chain joins TRBV4-3 and TRBJ1-4; D may be TRBD1 (5 bases). V was trimmed by 4 bases and J by 0 bases, leaving 9 bases between them. Germline V gene data show CDR1 as LGHNA and CDR2 as YSLEER. The CDR3 has 15 residues. DNA of the CDR3: TGCGCCAGCAGCCCCAGGGTAGCAACTAATGAAAAACTGTTTTTT. Amino acids: CASSPRVATNEKLFF.

Of note for this clone: At one end, the junction sequence differs from germline, possibly due to a read error. The V call is TRBV2, the J call TRBJ1-1; maybe TRBD1 (6 bases). The CDR3 contains 17 residues. In germline, CDR1 is SNHLY, CDR2 FYNNEI. The CDR3 DNA follows: TGTGCCAGCAGTGAAACCCCGGGACACGCGTTGAAAACTGAAGCTTTCTTT. Protein: CASSETPGHALKTEAFF. Full variable domain (rest looked up from reference TRBV2 and TRBJ1-1): EPEVTQTPSHQVTQMGQEVILRCVPISNHLYFYWYRQILGQKVEFLVSFYNNEISEKSEIFDDQFSVERPDGSNFTLKIRSTKLEDSAMYFCASSETPGHALKTEAFFGQGTRLTVV.